These 25 T cell receptor beta chains were all obtained from the same sample, sequenced in a study of blood T cell repertoires in COVID-19. Data came from immunoSEQ multiplex PCR; TCRdb stores just in-frame clones and leaves some out. Among 90,000 to 150,000 clones, over 65% were seen once, and the ten largest hold under 0.95%. The source material was peripheral blood. The receptors here all came from a human donor with acute or convalescent COVID-19. The donor label of this sample is uncertain.

This clone was picked up a small number of times. The rearrangement joins TRBV30 to TRBJ2-2; D is perhaps TRBD2 (6 bases). The germline V and J ends were trimmed by 2 bases and 4 bases, with 8 bases remaining between them. This CDR3 comprises 13 residues. The germline gives CDR1 GTSNPN, CDR2 SVGIG (reference sequence). CDR3 sequence reads: CAWSLGGTGELFF. CDR3 bases: TGTGCCTGGAGTCTGGGGGGCACCGGGGAGCTGTTTTTT.

This sequence joins TRBV3-1 (or the pseudogene TRBV3-2) and TRBJ2-7, with 8 bases lining up with TRBD2. Trimming at V came to 4 bases and at J to 4 bases, leaving 9 bases not matched to a gene. Germline V gene data show CDR1 as LGHDT and CDR2 as YNNKEL (reference sequence). This CDR3 spans 15 amino acids. The CDR3 DNA reads as TGTGCCAGCAGCCCTTCCGCGAGCGGGGGTTACGAGCAGTACTTC. It encodes CASSPSASGGYEQYF.

This clone was seen a few times. V and J are TRBV12-5 and TRBJ2-1; unclear D gene. CDR3 length: 12 amino acids. Trimming removed 5 bases at V and 7 bases at J, with 9 bases between. Germline V lookup: CDR1 LGHNT, CDR2 FRNRAP. The chain's CDR3 is CASGPRMNEQFF. The CDR3 DNA follows: TGTGCTAGTGGTCCGCGTATGAATGAGCAGTTCTTC.

This clone came up a few times. For the CDR3, the DNA is TGTGCCAGCAGCGTTGACACGGGAAGCGCCATATATTTT. As protein: CASSVDTGSAIYF. The genes are TRBV9 and TRBJ1-3; no definite D call. Germline values: CDR1 SGDLS, CDR2 YYNGEE. The V and J ends lost 2 bases and 11 bases respectively, with 14 bases between them. The CDR3 sequence is 13 residues long.

The V call is TRBV27, the J call TRBJ1-4; D is uncertain. Looked up from germline, CDR1 is MNHEY and CDR2 is SMNVEV (reference sequence). The CDR3 has 15 residues. The V end was cut by 5 bases, the J end by 0 bases, with 10 bases between. CDR3 nucleotides: TGTGCCAGCAGTCCCAAACTTGCAACTAATGAAAAACTGTTTTTT. Translated: CASSPKLATNEKLFF.

This chain links TRBV5-5 with TRBJ2-1; 10 bases align to TRBD1. The trim removed 4 bases at V and 10 bases at J, leaving 8 bases unmatched. CDR3 length: 14 amino acids. Germline CDR1 and CDR2: SGHKS and YYEKEE (reference sequence). For the CDR3, the DNA is TGTGCCAGCAGCCTTTGGGACAGGGGAGGCGAGCAGTTCTTC. Translated: CASSLWDRGGEQFF.

The chain carries TRBV4-1 and TRBJ2-7; a weak D match, TRBD2 (5 bases). CDR3 length: 15 amino acids. The germline CDR1 and CDR2 sequences are MGHRA and YSYEKL. V lost 0 bases to trimming and J lost 4 bases, with 13 bases between them. This CDR3 is CASSQDPGKGYEQYF. The CDR3 nucleotides read TGCGCCAGCAGCCAAGATCCCGGGAAGGGATACGAGCAGTACTTC.

The chain uses TRBV7-2 and TRBJ1-5, with no clear D. Germline V CDR1 and CDR2: SGHTA, FQGNSA. The CDR3 spans 13 residues. Between the trimmed V and J ends, which lost 1 base and 5 bases, there was a span of 6 bases. The CDR3 sequence is CASSLGRDQPQHF. CDR3 nucleotides: TGTGCCAGCAGCTTAGGGAGAGATCAGCCCCAGCATTTT.

The rearrangement uses TRBV11-2 and TRBJ2-3; 8 nucleotides agree with TRBD2. The germline V gene has CDR1 SGHAT and CDR2 FQNNGV. CDR3 length equals 16 residues. With 7 bases clipped from V and 2 bases from J, the junction kept 11 bases outside the gene matches. CDR3 protein: CASTLREGLYTDTQYF. The CDR3 DNA reads TGTGCCAGCACCCTCCGGGAGGGGCTATACACAGATACGCAGTATTTT.

The genes are TRBV2 and TRBJ2-5, with 11 positions matching TRBD1. This CDR3 has 15 residues. Trimming cost V 6 bases and J 4 bases; bases outside gene matches: 7. CDR1 is SNHLY, CDR2 FYNNEI, per germline. The chain's CDR3 is CASRGQGAVRETQYF. CDR3 nucleotide sequence: TGTGCCAGCAGAGGACAGGGGGCCGTTCGAGAGACCCAGTACTTC.

This clone was counted once. This sequence joins TRBV9 and TRBJ1-5; D not certain. V was trimmed by 4 bases and J by 7 bases, leaving 12 bases between them. From germline, CDR1 is SGDLS and CDR2 YYNGEE. The CDR3 spans 13 residues. The CDR3 is CASSPNSGQPQHF. The CDR3 region has the DNA TGTGCCAGCAGCCCAAACAGTGGGCAGCCCCAGCATTTT.

The J gene is TRBJ1-2, the V gene TRBV10-2; a possible D gene is TRBD1 (5 bases). V gave up 6 bases and J gave up 3 bases, with 8 bases separating them. CDR1 and CDR2 (germline): WSHSY, SAAADI. The CDR3 has 12 amino acids. In DNA form, the CDR3 reads TGCGCCAGCAGCCAGGGCGACTATGGCTACACCTTC. Translating gives CASSQGDYGYTF.

The chain employs TRBV7-9 and TRBJ1-1; possible D gene TRBD1, 6 bases. The germline V and J ends were trimmed by 8 bases and 4 bases, with 14 bases remaining between them. CDR3 length: 13 amino acids. Germline assignment: CDR1 SEHNR and CDR2 FQNEAQ (reference sequence). The CDR3 DNA follows: TGTGCCAGCTCAAGGGGGGGGTCCACTGAAGCTTTCTTT. This translates into CASSRGGSTEAFF. The variable domain in full, completed from reference TRBV7-9 and TRBJ1-1, reads DTGVSQNPRHKITKRGQNVTFRCDPISEHNRLYWYRQTLGQGPEFLTYFQNEAQLEKSRLLSDRFSAERPKGSFSTLEIQRTEQGDSAMYLCASSRGGSTEAFFGQGTRLTVV.

The V gene is TRBV28, the J gene TRBJ1-5, with TRBD1 matching 8 bases. This CDR3 spans 16 amino acids. Looked up from germline, CDR1 is MDHEN and CDR2 is SYDVKM. The junction had 11 bases not matched to a gene; V was cut back by 6 bases and J by 4 bases. CDR3 DNA sequence: TGTGCCAGCAGGAACCGAGGACAGGGCGCGAATCAGCCCCAGCATTTT. Its translation is CASRNRGQGANQPQHF.

The chain combines TRBV3-1 (or the pseudogene TRBV3-2) with TRBJ1-6, with D unclear. Trimming removed 4 bases from V and 8 bases from J, with 12 bases in between. This CDR3 has 14 residues. In germline, CDR1 is LGHDT, CDR2 YNNKEL (reference sequence). The CDR3 region has the DNA TGTGCCAGCAGCCTATTCGGCGGCGATTCACCCCTCCACTTT. It translates to CASSLFGGDSPLHF.

This clone showed up just once. The V call is TRBV7-9, the J call TRBJ2-5; 9 nucleotides align to TRBD2. Looked up from germline, CDR1 is SEHNR and CDR2 is FQNEAQ (reference sequence). Germline trimming cut 3 bases from V and 5 bases from J; bases unmatched to any gene: 7. There are 15 residues in the CDR3. CDR3 sequence (DNA): TGTGCCAGCAGCTTTGGCGGGGGGGCCGGGGAGACCCAGTACTTC. Protein: CASSFGGGAGETQYF.

This clone is a singleton in its sample. The chain has TRBV30 and TRBJ1-2, with D hard to call. Germline V gene lookup returns CDR1 GTSNPN and CDR2 SVGIG (reference sequence). CDR3 size: 12 residues. Trimming cost V 0 bases and J 5 bases, with 7 bases left between them. DNA for the CDR3: TGTGCCTGGAGTGTATACAGTTATGGCTACACCTTC. Its translation: CAWSVYSYGYTF.

Only a few counts were recorded for this clone. V is TRBV3-1 (or the pseudogene TRBV3-2) and J is TRBJ2-5; 7 bases line up with TRBD1. From germline, CDR1 is LGHDT and CDR2 YNNKEL (reference sequence). The CDR3 is made up of 14 amino acids. The ends lost 4 bases at V and 5 bases at J; junction bases unmatched: 7. CDR3 bases: TGTGCCAGCAGCCCATACAGGGGTTGGGAGACCCAGTACTTC. Its protein is CASSPYRGWETQYF.

The V call is TRBV7-9, the J call TRBJ1-4; TRBD1 matches 9 bases. CDR3 length: 15 amino acids. Germline V lookup: CDR1 SEHNR, CDR2 FQNEAQ (reference sequence). J gave up 3 bases and V 5 bases, and 4 bases lay outside the gene matches. The chain's CDR3 is CASSNDRGSNEKLFF. The CDR3 DNA follows: TGTGCCAGCAGCAATGACAGGGGGTCTAATGAAAAACTGTTTTTT.

This clone was picked up a small number of times. The chain has TRBV5-1 and TRBJ1-6; the D gene is possibly TRBD1 (5 bases). V lost 4 bases to trimming and J lost 9 bases, with 14 bases between them. The germline gives CDR1 SGHRS, CDR2 YFSETQ. CDR3 length: 14 residues. CDR3 residues: CASSDGTLGSPLHF. The CDR3 nucleotides read TGCGCCAGCAGCGACGGGACTTTGGGTTCACCCCTCCACTTT. The variable domain in full, completed from reference TRBV5-1 and TRBJ1-6, reads KAGVTQTPRYLIKTRGQQVTLSCSPISGHRSVSWYQQTPGQGLQFLFEYFSETQRNKGNFPGRFSGRQFSNSRSEMNVSTLELGDSALYLCASSDGTLGSPLHFGNGTRLTVT.

This chain uses TRBV5-1 with TRBJ2-5; perhaps TRBD2 as D (6 bases). The length of the CDR3 is 14 residues. Germline V CDR1 and CDR2: SGHRS, YFSETQ. The ends were cut back, 4 bases at V and 3 bases at J, with 13 bases in the middle. The CDR3 sequence: CASSRGLAEETQYF. The CDR3 nucleotides are TGCGCCAGCAGCAGGGGACTCGCCGAAGAGACCCAGTACTTC.

This clone was picked up a small number of times. The rearrangement links TRBV19 to TRBJ1-6; 9 positions match TRBD1. The germline CDR1 and CDR2 sequences are LNHDA and SQIVND (reference sequence). The J segment lost 5 bases and the V segment lost 6 bases, leaving 5 bases of the junction unmatched. The CDR3 covers 15 residues. The CDR3 loop is CASSRQGGHNSPLHF. CDR3 sequence (DNA): TGTGCCAGTAGCCGACAGGGGGGCCATAATTCACCCCTCCACTTT.

V usage is TRBV27 and J usage is TRBJ2-2; D unclear. V lost 3 bases, J lost 4 bases, and 9 bases lay in between. The CDR3 is 14 residues long. Germline-derived CDR1 and CDR2 are MNHEY and SMNVEV (reference sequence). DNA of the CDR3: TGTGCCAGCAGTTTTACTCGGGTCACCGGGGAGCTGTTTTTT. Translation: CASSFTRVTGELFF.

The CDR3 sequence: CARAPGTATSYEQYV. In nucleotides, the CDR3 is TGTGCCAGGGCCCCTGGGACAGCTACCTCCTACGAGCAGTACGTC. The genes are TRBV6-4 and TRBJ2-7, with 7 positions matching TRBD1. This CDR3 is built from 15 residues. The germline V gene encodes CDR1 MRHNA and CDR2 SNTAGT. V was clipped by 9 bases and J by 0 bases; unmatched bases: 11.

The J gene is TRBJ2-2, the V gene TRBV5-5; TRBD1 aligns across 7 bases. Trimming took 4 bases from V and 5 from J; bases not matched to a gene: 8. Germline CDR1 SGHKS, CDR2 YYEKEE (reference sequence). The CDR3 covers 15 residues. CDR3 nucleotides: TGTGCCAGCAGCCCAGGGGGTCGGCGGACCGGGGAGCTGTTTTTT. This sequence encodes CASSPGGRRTGELFF. Using reference TRBV5-5 and TRBJ2-2 for the parts outside the CDR3, the full variable domain is DAGVTQSPTHLIKTRGQQVTLRCSPISGHKSVSWYQQVLGQGPQFIFQYYEKEERGRGNFPDRFSARQFPNYSSELNVNALLLGDSALYLCASSPGGRRTGELFFGEGSRLTVL.